The 8 T cell receptor beta chains below come from one sample, sequenced in a study of T cell repertoires in cytomegalovirus infection. In TCRdb, the reads were re-called with MiXCR into one record per CDR3 protein. The data show hundreds of thousands of distinct CDR3 sequences, roughly a sixth seen once. The source material was PBMCs. The origin of the receptors is a human donor in good health (CMV status not recorded). Some clones in this sample may be carry-over from other donors' samples.

Turning to this clonotype: A much larger clone lies a single base off, so this may be a read error. The V call is TRBV6-8, the J call TRBJ2-1, with 12 bases identical to TRBD1. The V and J ends lost 5 bases and 2 bases, in that order; junction bases with no gene match: 16. The germline V gene encodes CDR1 MNHGY and CDR2 SAAAGT. The CDR3 loop spans 20 amino acids. The CDR3 loop is CASSIDWGQGARVPYNEQFF. In nucleotides, the CDR3 is TGTGCCAGCAGTATTGATTGGGGACAGGGGGCGAGGGTACCCTACAATGAGCAGTTCTTC.

V gene TRBV24-1 combines with J gene TRBJ1-1, with 8 bases lining up with TRBD1. Germline assignment: CDR1 KGHDR and CDR2 SFDVKD. The CDR3 loop spans 14 amino acids. The junction had 5 bases not matched to a gene; V was cut back by 7 bases and J by 2 bases. The CDR3 DNA reads TGTGCCACCAGAGCGGACAGGGAAAACACTGAAGCTTTCTTT. This encodes CATRADRENTEAFF.

This clonotype was recorded a few times. V gene TRBV29-1 combines with J gene TRBJ1-2; possible D gene TRBD1, 6 bases. Trimming pared 4 bases from V and 2 bases from J, leaving 11 bases between. Germline V lookup: CDR1 SQVTM, CDR2 ANQGSEA. This CDR3 is 13 amino acids long. CDR3 in DNA: TGCAGCGTTGGGACAGCCCAGAACTATGGCTACACCTTC. This codes for CSVGTAQNYGYTF. The entire variable domain, with the rest obtained from reference TRBV29-1 and TRBJ1-2, is as follows: SAVISQKPSRDICQRGTSLTIQCQVDSQVTMMFWYRQQPGQSLTLIATANQGSEATYESGFVIDKFPISRPNLTFSTLTVSNMSPEDSSIYLCSVGTAQNYGYTFGSGTRLTVV.

This clonotype was counted at least ten times. V usage is TRBV7-9 and J usage is TRBJ2-7; 7 nucleotides match TRBD1. The J segment lost 1 base and the V segment lost 5 bases, leaving 14 bases of the junction unmatched. This CDR3 is built from 17 residues. Germline CDR1 is SEHNR and CDR2 is FQNEAQ (reference sequence). CDR3: CASSPRTIGGGSYEQYF. The CDR3 nucleotides read TGTGCCAGCAGCCCCAGGACAATAGGGGGCGGTTCCTACGAGCAGTACTTC.

This clonotype was observed a few times. V gene TRBV2 combines with J gene TRBJ2-1, with 8 bases fitting TRBD1. The CDR3 length is 13 residues. V was clipped by 8 bases and J by 7 bases; unmatched bases: 7. Germline-derived CDR1 and CDR2 are SNHLY and FYNNEI. The CDR3 reads CASGGQGWNEQFF. The CDR3 nucleotides are TGTGCCAGCGGTGGACAGGGATGGAATGAGCAGTTCTTC. The full variable domain, in which reference TRBV2 and TRBJ2-1 provide the parts outside the CDR3, is EPEVTQTPSHQVTQMGQEVILRCVPISNHLYFYWYRQILGQKVEFLVSFYNNEISEKSEIFDDQFSVERPDGSNFTLKIRSTKLEDSAMYFCASGGQGWNEQFFGPGTRLTVL.

This sequence joins TRBV5-1 and TRBJ2-2; TRBD2 matches 9 bases. With 1 base clipped from V and 5 bases from J, the junction kept 6 bases outside the gene matches. Per germline, CDR1 SGHRS and CDR2 YFSETQ. This CDR3 is built from 16 residues. CDR3 in amino acids: CASSLLTSGRTGELFF. As DNA, the CDR3 is TGCGCCAGCAGCTTGCTGACTAGCGGACGTACCGGGGAGCTGTTTTTT.

This clonotype was observed a few times. This sequence joins TRBV10-3 and TRBJ2-5, with 7 bases identical to TRBD1. The ends lost 0 bases at V and 2 bases at J; junction bases unmatched: 9. Germline loops: CDR1 ENHRY, CDR2 SYGVKD. This CDR3 is built from 17 residues. The CDR3 DNA reads as TGTGCCATCAGTGAGTCGGGACAGAGAGGTCTACAAGAGACCCAGTACTTC. Translating it yields CAISESGQRGLQETQYF.

This clonotype was observed a few times. The chain uses TRBV19 and TRBJ1-6, with D uncertain. The CDR3 is 17 amino acids. Per the germline V gene, CDR1 is LNHDA and CDR2 is SQIVND (reference sequence). V lost 0 bases and J 0 bases, leaving 9 bases between the germline ends. CDR3 amino acids: CASSIDGRSSYNSPLHF. The CDR3 DNA is TGTGCCAGTAGTATAGACGGCCGGAGCTCCTATAATTCACCCCTCCACTTT.